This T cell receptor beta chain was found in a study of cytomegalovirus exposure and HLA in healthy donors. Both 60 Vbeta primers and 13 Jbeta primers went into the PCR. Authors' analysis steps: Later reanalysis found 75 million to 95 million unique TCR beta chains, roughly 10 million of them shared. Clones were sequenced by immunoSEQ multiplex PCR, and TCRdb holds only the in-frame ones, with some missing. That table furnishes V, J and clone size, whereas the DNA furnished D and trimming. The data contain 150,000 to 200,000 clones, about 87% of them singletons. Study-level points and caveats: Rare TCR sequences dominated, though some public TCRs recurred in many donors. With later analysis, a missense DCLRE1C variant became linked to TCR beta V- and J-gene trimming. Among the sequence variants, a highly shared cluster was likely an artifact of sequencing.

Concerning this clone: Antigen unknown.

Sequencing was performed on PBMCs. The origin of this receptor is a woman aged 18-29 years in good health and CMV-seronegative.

CDR3 DNA sequence: TGCGCCAGCAGCCAGCCCATAGCGGGGAGTAACAAAAACATTCAGTACTTC. This codes for CASSQPIAGSNKNIQYF. The chain links TRBV4-1 to TRBJ2-4, with TRBD2 matching 8 bases. Trimming at V came to 3 bases and at J to 3 bases, leaving 10 bases not matched to a gene. Germline-derived CDR1 and CDR2 are MGHRA and YSYEKL. The CDR3 has 17 residues.